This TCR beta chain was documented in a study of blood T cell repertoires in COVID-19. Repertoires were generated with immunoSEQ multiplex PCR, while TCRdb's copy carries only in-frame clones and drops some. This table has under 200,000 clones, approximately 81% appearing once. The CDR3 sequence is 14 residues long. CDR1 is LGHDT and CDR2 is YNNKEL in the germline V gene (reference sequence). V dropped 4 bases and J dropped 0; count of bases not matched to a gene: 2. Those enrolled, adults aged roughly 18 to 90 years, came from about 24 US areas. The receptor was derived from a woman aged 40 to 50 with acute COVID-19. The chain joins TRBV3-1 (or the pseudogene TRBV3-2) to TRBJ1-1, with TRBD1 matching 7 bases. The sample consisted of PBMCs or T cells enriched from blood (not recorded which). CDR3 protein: CASSRTGLNTEAFF. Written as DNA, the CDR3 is TGTGCCAGCAGCCGGACAGGATTGAACACTGAAGCTTTCTTT.